The present T cell receptor beta chain was sequenced within a study of Graves' ophthalmopathy and Graves' hyperthyroidism. Whole-study results and caveats: Detected in blood as well were most expanded thyroid clonotypes with frequency above 0.001.

Trimming left V 2 bases short and J 6 bases short, with 16 bases between. CDR1 and CDR2 from the germline V gene are KGHSH and LQKENI. The CDR3 runs to 15 residues. As regards this clonotype: Its target is not known.

Ineligible for inclusion were patients with other autoimmune diseases, uncontrolled infections, pregnancy or lactation. RNA transcripts served as template for amplifying TCR beta CDR3 sequences. HTBI-primed first-round RT-PCR preceded second-round multiplex PCR. TCRdb re-called the multiplex PCR reads with MiXCR, one entry per CDR3 protein. The table records a few hundred thousand distinct CDR3 sequences, 15% of them present only once. This TCR was recovered from a woman aged 18-30 years with stable Graves' hyperthyroidism. The chain links TRBV18 to TRBJ1-1; perhaps TRBD1 as D (5 bases). Sequenced input: peripheral blood. This CDR3 reads CASSPTGGAQPEAFF. DNA for the CDR3: TGTGCCAGCTCACCAACGGGCGGGGCGCAGCCTGAAGCTTTCTTT.